A selection of T cell receptor beta chains follows, all from one sample in a study of patients and donors after allogeneic stem cell transplantation. MiXCR, run by TCRdb on the RT-PCR reads, gives a single entry per CDR3 protein. The sample includes about 410,000 distinct CDR3 sequences, more than 15% seen only once; the top ten take roughly 7.2%. Sequenced sample: blood, either unsorted or a sorted T cell fraction (not recorded which). These receptors all come from a human donor who was either an allogeneic HSCT recipient or a stem cell or donor lymphocyte infusion donor (not recorded which). It is not recorded whose cells these are; they may come from a transplant donor. Both conserved end residues are part of each CDR3. Each record gives: CDR3 length, J gene, V gene, clone size, D gene, CDR3 DNA, CDR3 protein. The D gene is left open where the match is weak. The listing skips clone size in some rows; elsewhere it reads once, few, many or a size class.

12 TRBJ2-1 TRBV27 many NA TGTGCCAGCAGTTTATTAGGAGATGAGCAGTTCTTC CASSLLGDEQFF
15 TRBJ2-7 TRBV5-1 NA TRBD2 TGCGCCAGCAGCACGGGACTAGCGGGAGTATACGAGCAGTACTTC CASSTGLAGVYEQYF
16 TRBJ2-1 TRBV11-1 many NA TGTGCCAGCAGCATCACCGGGACAAGGACCTACAATGAGCAGTTCTTC CASSITGTRTYNEQFF
15 TRBJ2-5 TRBV12-3/TRBV12-4 NA NA TGTGCCAGCAGTCCTGGGAAGGGGGGATTGGAGACCCAGTACTTC CASSPGKGGLETQYF
14 TRBJ2-7 TRBV12-3/TRBV12-4 NA NA TGTGCCAGCAGTTTAGGGGGACAAGAGGACGAGCAGTACTTC CASSLGGQEDEQYF
14 TRBJ1-2 TRBV2 NA TRBD1 TGTGCCAGCAGTGAGGAGACAGGGGGCCTTGGCTACACCTTC CASSEETGGLGYTF
15 TRBJ1-1 TRBV2 NA NA TGTGCCAGCAGTGAAGTTAACCGGGGGAACACTGAAGCTTTCTTT CASSEVNRGNTEAFF
15 TRBJ2-5 TRBV7-3 NA TRBD1 TGTGCCAGCAGCTCAGACAGGGGGGACCAAGAGACCCAGTACTTC CASSSDRGDQETQYF
15 TRBJ1-5 TRBV15 few NA TGTGCCACCAGCTCTCGACGGCCCCTCAATCAGCCCCAGCATTTT CATSSRRPLNQPQHF
15 TRBJ2-5 TRBV7-6 NA TRBD1 TGTGCCAGCAGCGGATACAGGGGGGATATGGAGACCCAGTACTTC CASSGYRGDMETQYF
17 TRBJ2-4 TRBV18 NA TRBD2 TGTGCCAGCTCACCATGGACGCCGGGACTAGGGACTAACATTCAGTACTTC CASSPWTPGLGTNIQYF
17 TRBJ2-1 TRBV11-3 few TRBD2 TGTGCCAGCAGCCCGCCCGGGACTAGCGGGGGTAACAATGAGCAGTTCTTC CASSPPGTSGGNNEQFF
14 TRBJ2-7 TRBV4-1 NA NA TGCGCCAGCAGCCCCTTGGTGGGGGCCTACGAGCAGTACTTC CASSPLVGAYEQYF
14 TRBJ2-5 TRBV7-8 few NA TGTGCCAGCAGCTTACTGCCTGACCAAGAGACCCAGTACTTC CASSLLPDQETQYF
15 TRBJ2-2 TRBV19 NA TRBD1 TGTGCCAGTAGTATAGCTAACAGGGGGGCCGGGGAGCTGTTTTTT CASSIANRGAGELFF
14 TRBJ1-1 TRBV5-1 NA NA TGCGCCAGCAGCTTGAGAACCCAGAACACTGAAGCTTTCTTT CASSLRTQNTEAFF
20 TRBJ2-1 TRBV5-4 once TRBD1 TGTGCCAGCAGCTTGTACGCGGGACAGGGTATCGGGAGGTCCTACAATGAGCAGTTCTTC CASSLYAGQGIGRSYNEQFF
12 TRBJ2-3 TRBV7-9 few NA TGTGCCAGCAGCCACGGGGCGGATACGCAGTATTTT CASSHGADTQYF
15 TRBJ2-2 TRBV7-2 NA NA TGTGCCAGCAGCTTAGCGGCAGGGGCCACCGGGGAGCTGTTTTTT CASSLAAGATGELFF
14 TRBJ1-2 TRBV5-6 NA NA TGTGCCAGCAGCCTTTTCGGACAGAACTATGGCTACACCTTC CASSLFGQNYGYTF
14 TRBJ2-1 TRBV7-6 NA NA TGTGCCAGCAGCCTCCTACTCGACGCGCTCGAGCAGTTCTTC CASSLLLDALEQFF
13 TRBJ2-7 TRBV10-3 few NA TGTGCCATTAAAGCCTCAGGGGCCTACGAGCAGTACTTC CAIKASGAYEQYF
11 TRBJ1-2 TRBV29-1 NA NA TGCAGCGTTGTATCTAACTATGGCTACACCTTC CSVVSNYGYTF
15 TRBJ1-1 TRBV6-1 NA TRBD1 TGTGCCAGCAGATTAGACAGGGCCCGGAACACTGAAGCTTTCTTT CASRLDRARNTEAFF
15 TRBJ2-4 TRBV2 NA TRBD1 TGTGCCAGCACCGAGGGAGGACAGGGAAGTATCATTCAGTACTTC CASTEGGQGSIIQYF
16 TRBJ2-6 TRBV5-1 NA NA TGCGCCAGCAGCATTCCAGAAAGGTTGCAGGCCAACGTCCTGACTTTC CASSIPERLQANVLTF
15 TRBJ1-4 TRBV5-1 few NA TGCGCCAGCAGCCTACAGAGCTCCACTAATGAAAAACTGTTTTTT CASSLQSSTNEKLFF
14 TRBJ2-1 TRBV2 NA NA TGTGCCAGCATAAACAGGGTCTCCAACAATGAGCAGTTCTTC CASINRVSNNEQFF
15 TRBJ2-3 TRBV20-1 few TRBD2 TGCAGTGCCGTAAGGGGGACTAGCATACCAGATACGCAGTATTTT CSAVRGTSIPDTQYF
18 TRBJ1-5 TRBV30 NA NA TGTGCCTGGACGAAGACAACACACTTGGGCCCGCTTAATCAGCCCCAGCATTTT CAWTKTTHLGPLNQPQHF
17 TRBJ2-2 TRBV19 few TRBD1 TGTGCCAGTAGTGCACGACCGCAGGGGGCAAACACCGGGGAGCTGTTTTTT CASSARPQGANTGELFF
13 TRBJ2-5 TRBV6-1 few NA TGTGCCAGCAGTCCACAGGGCTCCGGGGCCCAGTACTTC CASSPQGSGAQYF
16 TRBJ2-3 TRBV11-2 few TRBD2 TGTGCCAGCAGCTCCCGTAGACTAGCGCGAGAAGATACGCAGTATTTT CASSSRRLAREDTQYF
15 TRBJ2-7 TRBV6-1 once TRBD2 TGTGCCAGCAGTGAAGTTCGCGGGAGCTCCTACGAGCAGTACTTC CASSEVRGSSYEQYF
18 TRBJ2-1 TRBV20-1 NA TRBD2 TGCAGTGCTAGAGGACTAGCGGGAGGAGCAGGGACCTACAATGAGCAGTTCTTC CSARGLAGGAGTYNEQFF
13 TRBJ2-1 TRBV27 few TRBD2 TGTGCCAGCAGTCTGACTAGCCCCAATGAGCAGTTCTTC CASSLTSPNEQFF
15 TRBJ1-3 TRBV30 NA NA TGTGCCTGGAGTAAGAACAGGATCTCTGGAAACACCATATATTTT CAWSKNRISGNTIYF
15 TRBJ2-4 TRBV24-1 NA TRBD1 TGTGCCACCAGTGATCGCGGACAGGGTGGAAACATTCAGTACTTC CATSDRGQGGNIQYF
14 TRBJ1-2 TRBV12-3/TRBV12-4 many NA TGTGCCAGCGCGGTCGGGCCAAGTGGCTATGGCTACACCTTC CASAVGPSGYGYTF
12 TRBJ1-2 TRBV5-1 few NA TGCGCCAGCAGCACCGGACAGTCTGGCTACACCTTC CASSTGQSGYTF
16 TRBJ2-2 TRBV3-1 NA NA TGTGCCAGCAGCCGTCAGGGAGGAGTCGGTACCGGGGAGCTGTTTTTT CASSRQGGVGTGELFF
19 TRBJ1-1 TRBV20-1 few TRBD1 TGCAGTGCTTCTTACCTTCTCTCGGACAGGGGCGTTAGAGTAACTGAAGCTTTCTTT CSASYLLSDRGVRVTEAFF
15 TRBJ2-3 TRBV5-1 NA TRBD2 TGCGCCAGCAGGCCTAGCGGGAGGTGGGCAGATACGCAGTATTTT CASRPSGRWADTQYF
15 TRBJ2-7 TRBV7-6 NA TRBD2 TGTGCCAGCAGCTCGCGGACTAGCGTAACCTACGAGCAGTACTTC CASSSRTSVTYEQYF
10 TRBJ2-1 TRBV15 few NA TGTGCCACCGGCGGGGTTGAGCAGTTCTTC CATGGVEQFF
13 TRBJ2-7 TRBV28 few NA TGTGCCAGCAGTTTACTCCCCGTAGGGGTGCAGTACTTC CASSLLPVGVQYF
15 TRBJ1-6 TRBV7-2 NA NA TGTGCCAGCAGCTTACTTGGGGTCCGTAATTCACCCCTCCACTTT CASSLLGVRNSPLHF
16 TRBJ2-7 TRBV12-3/TRBV12-4 many NA TGTGCCAGCAGTTTCGTCGACAGTCAGAGCTCCTACGAGCAGTACTTC CASSFVDSQSSYEQYF
13 TRBJ1-2 TRBV7-2 NA NA TGTGCCAGCAGCACCCGGGAGCTGGCTGGCTACACCTTC CASSTRELAGYTF
14 TRBJ2-7 TRBV11-2 NA NA TGTGCCAGCAGCTTAGACGGTCCCGACTACGAGCAGTACTTC CASSLDGPDYEQYF
16 TRBJ2-2 TRBV2 NA NA TGTGCCAGTAGGGTAGATCGGGTACTTGTCACCGGGGAGCTGTTTTTT CASRVDRVLVTGELFF
14 TRBJ2-7 TRBV7-9 few NA TGTGCCAGCAGCTCTCAAACAGGGACCTACGAGCAGTACTTC CASSSQTGTYEQYF
15 TRBJ1-6 TRBV5-1 NA TRBD1 TGCGCCAGCAGCTTGGGACAGGGTATTAATTCACCCCTCCACTTT CASSLGQGINSPLHF
16 TRBJ2-3 TRBV3-1 few NA TGTGCCAGCAGCCTGGGACTTGCCACCGGGTATGCTACGCAGTATTTT CASSLGLATGYATQYF
14 TRBJ1-5 TRBV21-1 NA NA TGTGCCGAATCAAGGGAACAGAAAAATCAGCCCCAGCATTTT CAESREQKNQPQHF
13 TRBJ2-3 TRBV10-2 NA NA TGCGCCAGCAGGCCCGTACCCACAGATACGCAGTATTTT CASRPVPTDTQYF